This record looks at one T cell receptor beta chain sequence and its context. Antigen unknown. The sample belongs to a study of cytomegalovirus exposure and HLA in healthy donors. The study's findings and limits: High specificity and sensitivity for cytomegalovirus status were reported for the classifier.

The PCR made use of 60 Vbeta and 13 Jbeta primers. This table comes from immunoSEQ multiplex PCR, and its TCRdb copy is limited to in-frame clones, with some not included. The sample comprises roughly 180,000 clones, roughly 81% of which are singletons, and under 5% rests with the top ten. This CDR3 spans 12 amino acids. Germline V CDR1 and CDR2: SQVTM, ANQGSEA. The ends were cut back, 4 bases at V and 4 bases at J, with 10 bases in the middle. The specimen sequenced was PBMCs. This clonotype originated in a girl under 18 in good health and CMV-seropositive. The gene calls are TRBV29-1 and TRBJ1-2; D gene uncertain. CDR3 nucleotide sequence: TGCAGCGTTGTGCGGGATACCTATGGCTACACCTTC. Its translation is CSVVRDTYGYTF.